The T cell receptor beta chain under discussion was sequenced for a study of multiple sclerosis patients with progressive multifocal leukoencephalopathy. Overall study: Multiple sclerosis patients on natalizumab who never developed PML served as longitudinally sampled controls. Study-level points and caveats: Less diverse TRB repertoires were suggested in most PML patients.

Each PCR contained spiked synthetic TR CDR3 controls spanning every V-J pairing. TCRdb's copy holds only in-frame clones and misses some; the assay was immunoSEQ multiplex PCR. This sample carries about 32,000 clones, around 93% of them seen once, and the ten largest clones take just under 2%. Time point defined: before natalizumab initiation. T0 refers to blood drawn before natalizumab was first infused. For this clone: Antigen unknown.

Trimming cost V 0 bases and J 6 bases, with 6 bases left between them. The CDR3 covers 13 residues. Germline loops: CDR1 LGHNA, CDR2 YSLEER. The TCR was taken from a man in his thirties or forties with multiple sclerosis. Sequenced material: PBMCs. The chain joins TRBV4-3 to TRBJ2-1; weak D call: TRBD1 (5 bases). The CDR3 is CASSQDRANEQFF. CDR3 nucleotide sequence: TGCGCCAGCAGCCAAGACAGGGCCAATGAGCAGTTCTTC.